This passage covers 24 T cell receptor beta chains from one sample sequenced in a study of blood T cell repertoires in COVID-19. Clones were sequenced by immunoSEQ multiplex PCR, and TCRdb holds only the in-frame ones, with some missing. The sample has some 270,000 clones, nearly 90% seen once. Sequencing used peripheral blood. The receptors were sampled from a woman aged 60-75 years with COVID-19, enrolled during active disease.

This clone has only a few counts. The rearrangement joins TRBV4-1 to TRBJ2-1; unclear D gene. CDR3 size: 15 residues. Germline V lookup: CDR1 MGHRA, CDR2 YSYEKL. V lost 1 base and J 0 bases, leaving 7 bases between the germline ends. In nucleotides, the CDR3 is TGCGCCAGCAGCCAAGGACTTAGCTCCTACAATGAGCAGTTCTTC. This codes for CASSQGLSSYNEQFF.

CDR3 in amino acids: CASRGGLTGNTIYF. DNA for the CDR3: TGTGCCAGTAGGGGAGGGTTGACTGGAAACACCATATATTTT. The chain links TRBV19 to TRBJ1-3; D ambiguous. The CDR3 loop spans 14 amino acids. V gave up 6 bases and J gave up 2 bases, with 11 bases separating them. Germline CDR1 is LNHDA and CDR2 is SQIVND (reference sequence).

The chain carries TRBV6-5 and TRBJ1-5, with 8 bases aligning to TRBD1. This CDR3 comprises 16 residues. Looked up from germline, CDR1 is MNHEY and CDR2 is SVGAGI. V was pared by 0 bases and J by 2 bases, with 3 bases of the junction left unmatched. This chain's CDR3 is CASSYSKDRGNQPQHF. The CDR3 region has the DNA TGTGCCAGCAGTTACTCGAAGGACAGGGGCAATCAGCCCCAGCATTTT.

The rearrangement links TRBV19 to TRBJ1-2; TRBD1 is a possible D gene (5 bases). The germline V gene has CDR1 LNHDA and CDR2 SQIVND (reference sequence). The CDR3 loop spans 17 amino acids. V lost 4 bases and J 4 bases, leaving 22 bases between the germline ends. This CDR3 is CASSTSGKGGESYGYTF. The CDR3 coding sequence is TGTGCCAGTAGTACTTCCGGCAAGGGAGGGGAAAGCTATGGCTACACCTTC.

The V and J genes are TRBV6-5 and TRBJ1-2; D may be TRBD1 (5 bases). The length of the CDR3 is 13 residues. V was pared by 7 bases and J by 2 bases, with 11 bases between. CDR1 MNHEY and CDR2 SVGAGI come from the germline V gene. CDR3 in DNA: TGTGCCAGCACCCCGGGGGGGAACTATGGCTACACCTTC. Protein product: CASTPGGNYGYTF.

V is TRBV5-4 and J is TRBJ2-5; weak D call: TRBD2 (5 bases). Per the germline V gene, CDR1 is SGHNT and CDR2 is YYREEE (reference sequence). The CDR3 length is 16 residues. V was shortened by 4 bases and J by 2 bases, with 18 bases between the two germline ends. CDR3 protein: CASSPGLAVGQETQYF. The CDR3 nucleotides read TGTGCCAGCAGCCCTGGACTGGCGGTGGGGCAAGAGACCCAGTACTTC.

This rearrangement joins TRBV6-2 or TRBV6-3 to TRBJ1-1, with TRBD1 matching 8 bases. CDR1 and CDR2 from the germline V gene are MNHEY and SVGEGT. This CDR3 is 15 amino acids long. Trimming took 2 bases from V and 4 from J; bases not matched to a gene: 6. In nucleotides, the CDR3 is TGTGCCAGCAGTTACCAGACAGGGGCCGTCACTGAAGCTTTCTTT. Residues: CASSYQTGAVTEAFF.

The V gene is TRBV4-1, the J gene TRBJ2-7; 9 bases are shared with TRBD1. Germline V gene lookup returns CDR1 MGHRA and CDR2 YSYEKL. CDR3 length: 15 residues. J lost 5 bases, V lost 2 bases, and 7 bases had no gene match. Here the CDR3 reads CASSQKGQGHHEQYF. CDR3 bases: TGCGCCAGCAGCCAAAAGGGACAGGGTCACCACGAGCAGTACTTC.

This clone was picked up one time. The rearrangement links TRBV7-2 to TRBJ2-7, with a weak D call TRBD1 (5 bases). Per germline, CDR1 SGHTA and CDR2 FQGNSA. The CDR3 is 14 residues long. V was cut by 5 bases and J by 6 bases, with 17 bases left in between. The CDR3 bases are TGTGCCAGCAGCCAGCCAACAGGTCCGCGCGAGCAGTACTTC. This codes for CASSQPTGPREQYF.

The rearrangement uses TRBV5-6 and TRBJ1-6; D call uncertain. The V end was cut by 4 bases, the J end by 0 bases, with 11 bases between. The CDR3 is 16 residues long. The germline CDR1 and CDR2 sequences are SGHDT and YYEEEE. The CDR3 DNA reads as TGTGCCAGCAGCCCCTCGGGGTTCTCCTATAATTCACCCCTCCACTTT. This codes for CASSPSGFSYNSPLHF.

The chain has TRBV4-3 and TRBJ2-4; a possible D gene is TRBD1 (5 bases). The CDR3 extends over 14 amino acids. Trimming took off 4 bases at V and 1 base at J, with 8 bases between the two ends. Germline-derived CDR1 and CDR2 are LGHNA and YSLEER. The chain's CDR3 is CASSRGYAKNIQYF. The CDR3 region has the DNA TGCGCCAGCAGCCGGGGCTACGCCAAAAACATTCAGTACTTC.

The chain links TRBV19 to TRBJ1-2; no reliable D call. The CDR3 contains 16 residues. Trimming pared 3 bases from V and 1 base from J, leaving 15 bases between. Looked up from germline, CDR1 is LNHDA and CDR2 is SQIVND (reference sequence). CDR3 sequence (DNA): TGTGCCAGTAGTATCCGTAAGAGTACTATTAACTATGGCTACACCTTC. Translation gives CASSIRKSTINYGYTF.

This clone was recorded only once. V usage is TRBV6-5 and J usage is TRBJ2-7, with 8 bases lining up with TRBD1. CDR3 size: 14 residues. Germline V gene data show CDR1 as MNHEY and CDR2 as SVGAGI. The V gene end was trimmed by 8 bases and the J gene end by 6 bases; junction bases not matched to a gene: 12. The CDR3, as DNA: TGTGCCAGCCGCCACCCGGACAGGGTCTCCGAGCAGTACTTC. This translates into CASRHPDRVSEQYF.

With respect to this clone: Within the sample, other DNA sequences also encode this same CDR3. J is TRBJ1-2 and V is TRBV5-1; D remains ambiguous. This CDR3 region has 14 residues. Germline V CDR1 and CDR2: SGHRS, YFSETQ. Trimming took 0 bases from V and 0 from J, leaving 6 bases between them. Here the CDR3 reads CASSLDSTNYGYTF. CDR3 sequence (DNA): TGCGCCAGCAGCTTGGACAGTACTAACTATGGCTACACCTTC.

The chain recombines TRBV5-4 with TRBJ1-1; possibly TRBD1 for D (5 bases). The CDR3 runs 13 residues. Trimming took off 4 bases at V and 8 bases at J, with 15 bases between the two ends. Germline assignment: CDR1 SGHNT and CDR2 YYREEE (reference sequence). The DNA of the CDR3 is TGTGCCAGCAGCCTAATCCAGGGTGGGGAAGCTTTCTTT. It codes for CASSLIQGGEAFF. Variable domain in full (rest from reference TRBV5-4 and TRBJ1-1): ETGVTQSPTHLIKTRGQQVTLRCSSQSGHNTVSWYQQALGQGPQFIFQYYREEENGRGNFPPRFSGLQFPNYSSELNVNALELDDSALYLCASSLIQGGEAFFGQGTRLTVV.

This clone came up a few times. The chain has TRBV7-2 and TRBJ1-2; 7 nucleotides match TRBD1. The CDR3 is 15 amino acids. V shed 5 bases, J shed 2 bases, and the junction held 8 bases outside the gene matches. Germline CDR1 SGHTA, CDR2 FQGNSA. The CDR3 sequence is CASSPRGGVNYGYTF. As DNA, the CDR3 is TGTGCCAGCAGCCCCAGAGGGGGCGTCAACTATGGCTACACCTTC.

This chain uses TRBV7-3 with TRBJ1-1, with 8 positions matching TRBD1. With V trimmed by 2 bases and J by 4 bases, 3 bases remained unmatched. Germline V gene lookup returns CDR1 SGHTA and CDR2 FQGTGA. The CDR3 covers 14 residues. CDR3 loop: CASSLDRGVTEAFF. DNA for the CDR3: TGTGCCAGCAGCTTAGACAGGGGAGTCACTGAAGCTTTCTTT. Looking up the rest from reference TRBV7-3 and TRBJ1-1 gives the full variable domain: GAGVSQTPSNKVTEKGKYVELRCDPISGHTALYWYRQSLGQGPEFLIYFQGTGAADDSGLPNDRFFAVRPEGSVSTLKIQRTERGDSAVYLCASSLDRGVTEAFFGQGTRLTVV.

Concerning this clone: At the DNA level, this CDR3 is encoded by other sequences in the same sample as well. The chain couples TRBV5-6 to TRBJ1-6; 8 bases map to TRBD1. Looked up from germline, CDR1 is SGHDT and CDR2 is YYEEEE. The CDR3 runs to 15 residues. With 0 bases clipped from V and 4 bases from J, the junction kept 0 bases outside the gene matches. CDR3 loop: CASSLGQGYNSPLHF. CDR3 bases: TGTGCCAGCAGCTTGGGACAGGGGTATAATTCACCCCTCCACTTT.

This clone was picked up one time. This chain connects TRBV2 to TRBJ1-2; D call uncertain. V was trimmed by 2 bases and J by 8 bases, leaving 12 bases between them. The CDR3 has 13 residues. From germline, CDR1 is SNHLY and CDR2 FYNNEI. DNA for the CDR3: TGTGCCAGCAGTGAAAACCCCGGTGAGGGCTACACCTTC. This translates into CASSENPGEGYTF.

The chain has TRBV30 and TRBJ2-2, with D maybe TRBD2 (6 bases). The CDR3 runs 13 residues. CDR1 is GTSNPN and CDR2 is SVGIG in the germline V gene (reference sequence). The V end was cut by 0 bases, the J end by 7 bases, with 9 bases between. In DNA, the CDR3 is TGTGCCTGGAGTGTCGTTAGCGGCGGGGAGCTGTTTTTT. Encoded protein: CAWSVVSGGELFF.

This sequence joins TRBV7-2 and TRBJ1-6; 10 bases agree with TRBD1. The ends lost 2 bases at V and 7 bases at J; junction bases unmatched: 2. The V gene's germline CDR1 is SGHTA and CDR2 FQGNSA. The CDR3 runs to 15 residues. The CDR3 is CASSLRGQGNSPLHF. CDR3 nucleotide sequence: TGTGCCAGCAGCTTAAGGGGACAGGGGAATTCACCCCTCCACTTT.

This clone was seen just once. V usage is TRBV7-8 and J usage is TRBJ1-1; D unresolved. V lost 3 bases, J lost 5 bases, and 10 bases lay in between. Germline V gene lookup returns CDR1 SGHVS and CDR2 FQNEAQ. This CDR3 has 13 amino acids. The CDR3 loop reads CASSLGGSTEAFF. The CDR3 DNA reads TGTGCCAGCAGCTTGGGTGGGAGTACTGAAGCTTTCTTT. Full variable domain (outside the CDR3, taken from reference TRBV7-8 and TRBJ1-1): GAGVSQSPRYKVAKRGQDVALRCDPISGHVSLFWYQQALGQGPEFLTYFQNEAQLDKSGLPSDRFFAERPEGSVSTLKIQRTQQEDSAVYLCASSLGGSTEAFFGQGTRLTVV.

This sequence joins TRBV2 and TRBJ1-3, with a tentative D call TRBD1 (5 bases). The ends were cut back, 7 bases at V and 1 base at J, with 11 bases in the middle. The CDR3 totals 14 residues. Germline assignment: CDR1 SNHLY and CDR2 FYNNEI. CDR3 sequence reads: CASKSGFSGNTIYF. CDR3 coding DNA: TGTGCCAGCAAGTCAGGGTTTTCTGGAAACACCATATATTTT.

This chain uses TRBV28 with TRBJ1-2, with 9 bases lining up with TRBD1. Germline V gene sequence: CDR1 MDHEN, CDR2 SYDVKM. V dropped 5 bases and J dropped 3; count of bases not matched to a gene: 13. This CDR3 is built from 17 residues. The CDR3 DNA is TGTGCCAGCAGTCTCGGACAGGGGAATTACGCGCACTATGGCTACACCTTC. It is translated as CASSLGQGNYAHYGYTF.